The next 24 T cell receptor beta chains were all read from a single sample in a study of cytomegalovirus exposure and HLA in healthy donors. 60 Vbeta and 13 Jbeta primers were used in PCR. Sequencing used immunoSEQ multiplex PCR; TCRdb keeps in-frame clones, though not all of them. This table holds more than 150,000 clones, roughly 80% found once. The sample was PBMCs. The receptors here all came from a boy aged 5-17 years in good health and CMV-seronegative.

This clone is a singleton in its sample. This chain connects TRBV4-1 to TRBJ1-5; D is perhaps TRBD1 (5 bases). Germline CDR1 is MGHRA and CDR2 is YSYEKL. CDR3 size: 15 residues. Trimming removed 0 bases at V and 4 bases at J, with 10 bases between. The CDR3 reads CASSQDEGANQPQHF. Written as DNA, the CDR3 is TGCGCCAGCAGCCAAGATGAAGGGGCGAATCAGCCCCAGCATTTT.

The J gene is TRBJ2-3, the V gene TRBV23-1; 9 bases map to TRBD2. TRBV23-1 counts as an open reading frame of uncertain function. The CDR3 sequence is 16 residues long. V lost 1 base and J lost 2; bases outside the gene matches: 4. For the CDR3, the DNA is TGCGCCAGCAGTCAATTTGGCGGGGGGGCCACAGATACGCAGTATTTT. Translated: CASSQFGGGATDTQYF.

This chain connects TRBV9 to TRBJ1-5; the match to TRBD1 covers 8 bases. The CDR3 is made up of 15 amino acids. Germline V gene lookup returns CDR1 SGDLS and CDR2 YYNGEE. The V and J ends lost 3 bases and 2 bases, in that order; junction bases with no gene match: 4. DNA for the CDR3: TGTGCCAGCAGCGCCGGGACAGGCGGCAATCAGCCCCAGCATTTT. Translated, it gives CASSAGTGGNQPQHF.

This CDR3 reads CASSWDYGQPNTEAFF. The CDR3 DNA reads as TGTGCCAGCAGCTGGGACTACGGACAACCCAACACTGAAGCTTTCTTT. This sequence joins TRBV5-5 and TRBJ1-1; TRBD1 is a possible D gene (5 bases). The V and J ends lost 3 bases and 2 bases respectively, with 17 bases between them. The CDR3 has 16 residues. Germline values: CDR1 SGHKS, CDR2 YYEKEE (reference sequence). Together with reference TRBV5-5 and TRBJ1-1, the CDR3 gives the full variable domain: DAGVTQSPTHLIKTRGQQVTLRCSPISGHKSVSWYQQVLGQGPQFIFQYYEKEERGRGNFPDRFSARQFPNYSSELNVNALLLGDSALYLCASSWDYGQPNTEAFFGQGTRLTVV.

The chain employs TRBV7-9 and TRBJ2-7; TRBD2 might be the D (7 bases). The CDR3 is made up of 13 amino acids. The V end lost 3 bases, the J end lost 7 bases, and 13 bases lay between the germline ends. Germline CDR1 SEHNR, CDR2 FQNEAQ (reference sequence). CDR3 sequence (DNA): TGTGCCAGCAGCTTGCAACAGGGAGGGGAGCAGTACTTC. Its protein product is CASSLQQGGEQYF.

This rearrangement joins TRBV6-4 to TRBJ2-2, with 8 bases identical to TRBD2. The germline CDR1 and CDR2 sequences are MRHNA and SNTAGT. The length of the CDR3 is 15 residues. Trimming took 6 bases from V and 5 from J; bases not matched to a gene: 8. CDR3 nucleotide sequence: TGTGCCAGCAGGCTGAGCGGGGGATCGACCGGGGAGCTGTTTTTT. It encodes CASRLSGGSTGELFF.

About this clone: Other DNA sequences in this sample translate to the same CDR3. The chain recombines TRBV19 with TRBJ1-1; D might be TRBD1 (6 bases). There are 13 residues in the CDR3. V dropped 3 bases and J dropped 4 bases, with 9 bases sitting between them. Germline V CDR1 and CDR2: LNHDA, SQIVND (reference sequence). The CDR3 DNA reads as TGTGCCAGTAGTATCCAGGGGAGCACTGAAGCTTTCTTT. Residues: CASSIQGSTEAFF.

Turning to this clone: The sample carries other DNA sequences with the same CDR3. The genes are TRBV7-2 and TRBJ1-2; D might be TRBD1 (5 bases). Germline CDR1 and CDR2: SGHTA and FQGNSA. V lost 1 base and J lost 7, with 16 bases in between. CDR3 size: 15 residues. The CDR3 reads CASSLGGGGASGYTF. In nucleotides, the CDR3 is TGTGCCAGCAGCTTAGGGGGCGGAGGGGCCAGTGGCTACACCTTC.

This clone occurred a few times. This chain's CDR3 is CASSTGVHTEAFF. Written as DNA, the CDR3 is TGTGCCAGCAGTACAGGGGTACACACTGAAGCTTTCTTT. This chain uses TRBV6-1 with TRBJ1-1, with 7 bases that match TRBD1. This CDR3 contains 13 residues. CDR1 and CDR2 from the germline V gene are MNHNS and SASEGT. Trimming removed 5 bases from V and 3 bases from J; junction bases left unmatched: 3.

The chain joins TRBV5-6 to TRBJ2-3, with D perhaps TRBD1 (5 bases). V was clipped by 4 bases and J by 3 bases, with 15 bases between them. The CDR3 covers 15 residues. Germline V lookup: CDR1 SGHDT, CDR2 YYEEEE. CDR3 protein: CASSPRWGWTDTQYF. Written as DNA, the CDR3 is TGTGCCAGCAGCCCGCGGTGGGGCTGGACAGATACGCAGTATTTT.

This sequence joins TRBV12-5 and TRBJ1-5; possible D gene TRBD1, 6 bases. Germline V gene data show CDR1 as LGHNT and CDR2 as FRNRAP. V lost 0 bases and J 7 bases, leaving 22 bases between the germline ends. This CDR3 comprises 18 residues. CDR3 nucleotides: TGTGCTAGTGGTTTGGTACGAGGGCCAGGGGCCGAAGTACAGCCCCAGCATTTT. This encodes CASGLVRGPGAEVQPQHF. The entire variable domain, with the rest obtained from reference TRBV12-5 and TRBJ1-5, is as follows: DARVTQTPRHKVTEMGQEVTMRCQPILGHNTVFWYRQTMMQGLELLAYFRNRAPLDDSGMPKDRFSAEMPDATLATLKIQPSEPRDSAVYFCASGLVRGPGAEVQPQHFGDGTRLSIL.

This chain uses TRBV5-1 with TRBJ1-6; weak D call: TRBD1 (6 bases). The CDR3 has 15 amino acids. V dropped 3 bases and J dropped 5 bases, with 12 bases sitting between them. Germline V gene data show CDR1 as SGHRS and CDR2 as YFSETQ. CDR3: CASSWTASNNSPLHF. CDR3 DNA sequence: TGCGCCAGCAGCTGGACAGCTAGCAATAATTCACCCCTCCACTTT.

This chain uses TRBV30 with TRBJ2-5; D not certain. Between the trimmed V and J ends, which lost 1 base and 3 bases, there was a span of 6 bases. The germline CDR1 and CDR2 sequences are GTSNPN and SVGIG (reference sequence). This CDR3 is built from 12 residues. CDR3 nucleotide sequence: TGTGCCTGGAGTGAACGAGAAGAGACCCAGTACTTC. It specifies CAWSEREETQYF.

The CDR3 here is CASARGAGNEQFF. The CDR3 DNA follows: TGTGCCAGCGCACGCGGGGCTGGCAATGAGCAGTTCTTC. The chain joins TRBV11-3 to TRBJ2-1, with D possibly being TRBD2 (6 bases). CDR3 length: 13 residues. Trimming stripped 8 bases from V and 6 bases from J, with 14 bases between. Germline loops: CDR1 SGHNT, CDR2 YENEEA.

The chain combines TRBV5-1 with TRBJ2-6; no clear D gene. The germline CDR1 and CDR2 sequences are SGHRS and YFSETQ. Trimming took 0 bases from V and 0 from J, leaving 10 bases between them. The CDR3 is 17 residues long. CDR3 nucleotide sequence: TGCGCCAGCAGCTTGGTTGGCCGACTCTCTGGGGCCAACGTCCTGACTTTC. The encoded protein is CASSLVGRLSGANVLTF.

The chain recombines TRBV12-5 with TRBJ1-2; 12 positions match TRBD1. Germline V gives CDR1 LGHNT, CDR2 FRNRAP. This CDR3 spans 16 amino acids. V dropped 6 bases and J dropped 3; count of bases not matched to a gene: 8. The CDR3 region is CASGFGTGGGDYGYTF. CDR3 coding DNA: TGTGCTAGTGGGTTCGGGACAGGGGGCGGAGACTATGGCTACACCTTC.

CDR3 amino acids: CASSPQFGTGGNEQFF. CDR3 nucleotide sequence: TGTGCCAGTAGTCCTCAATTCGGGACAGGGGGCAATGAGCAGTTCTTC. The J gene is TRBJ2-1, the V gene TRBV19; 11 bases map to TRBD1. V shed 5 bases and J 6 bases; nucleotides not matched to a gene: 9. This CDR3 is built from 16 residues. Germline V gives CDR1 LNHDA, CDR2 SQIVND (reference sequence).

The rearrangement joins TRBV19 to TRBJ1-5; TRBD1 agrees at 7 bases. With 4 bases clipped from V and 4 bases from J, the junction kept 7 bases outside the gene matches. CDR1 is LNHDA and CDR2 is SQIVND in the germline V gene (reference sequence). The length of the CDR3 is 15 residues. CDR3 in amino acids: CASSRNRGLNQPQHF. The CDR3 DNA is TGTGCCAGTAGTAGAAACAGGGGACTTAATCAGCCCCAGCATTTT.

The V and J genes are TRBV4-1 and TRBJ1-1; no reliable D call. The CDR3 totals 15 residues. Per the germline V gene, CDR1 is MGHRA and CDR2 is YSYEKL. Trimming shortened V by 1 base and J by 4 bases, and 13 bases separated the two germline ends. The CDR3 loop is CASSQAEGGVTEAFF. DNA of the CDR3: TGCGCCAGCAGCCAAGCAGAGGGCGGGGTCACTGAAGCTTTCTTT.

For the CDR3, the DNA is TGTGCCATCAGTGAGTCGTCGGTTCGCCGCAACTATGGCTACACCTTC. It is translated as CAISESSVRRNYGYTF. The chain is built from TRBV10-3 and TRBJ1-2; D call uncertain. CDR1 is ENHRY and CDR2 is SYGVKD in the germline V gene. V was trimmed by 0 bases and J by 2 bases, leaving 13 bases between them. This CDR3 is 16 amino acids long.

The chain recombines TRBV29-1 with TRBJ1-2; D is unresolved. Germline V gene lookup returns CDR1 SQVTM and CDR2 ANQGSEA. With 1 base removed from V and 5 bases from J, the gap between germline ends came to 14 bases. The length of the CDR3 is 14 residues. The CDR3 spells CSVEGEGGPYGYTF. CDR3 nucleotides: TGCAGCGTTGAAGGGGAGGGAGGACCGTATGGCTACACCTTC.

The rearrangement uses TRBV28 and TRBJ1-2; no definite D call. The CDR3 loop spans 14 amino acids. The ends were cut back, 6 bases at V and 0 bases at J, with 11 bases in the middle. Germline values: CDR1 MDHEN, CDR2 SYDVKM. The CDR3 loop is CASSPRSANYGYTF. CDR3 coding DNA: TGTGCCAGCAGCCCACGATCGGCTAACTATGGCTACACCTTC.

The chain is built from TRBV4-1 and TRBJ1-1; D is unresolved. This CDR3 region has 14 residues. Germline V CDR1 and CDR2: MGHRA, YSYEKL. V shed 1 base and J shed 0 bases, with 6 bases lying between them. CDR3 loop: CASSQGHMNTEAFF. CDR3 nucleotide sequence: TGCGCCAGCAGCCAAGGGCACATGAACACTGAAGCTTTCTTT.

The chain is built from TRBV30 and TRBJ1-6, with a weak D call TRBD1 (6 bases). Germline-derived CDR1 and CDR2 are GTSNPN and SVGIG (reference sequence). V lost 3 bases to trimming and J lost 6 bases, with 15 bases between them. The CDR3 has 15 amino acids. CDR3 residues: CAWRYGQTSNSPLHF. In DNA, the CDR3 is TGTGCCTGGAGATATGGACAGACCAGTAATTCACCCCTCCACTTT.